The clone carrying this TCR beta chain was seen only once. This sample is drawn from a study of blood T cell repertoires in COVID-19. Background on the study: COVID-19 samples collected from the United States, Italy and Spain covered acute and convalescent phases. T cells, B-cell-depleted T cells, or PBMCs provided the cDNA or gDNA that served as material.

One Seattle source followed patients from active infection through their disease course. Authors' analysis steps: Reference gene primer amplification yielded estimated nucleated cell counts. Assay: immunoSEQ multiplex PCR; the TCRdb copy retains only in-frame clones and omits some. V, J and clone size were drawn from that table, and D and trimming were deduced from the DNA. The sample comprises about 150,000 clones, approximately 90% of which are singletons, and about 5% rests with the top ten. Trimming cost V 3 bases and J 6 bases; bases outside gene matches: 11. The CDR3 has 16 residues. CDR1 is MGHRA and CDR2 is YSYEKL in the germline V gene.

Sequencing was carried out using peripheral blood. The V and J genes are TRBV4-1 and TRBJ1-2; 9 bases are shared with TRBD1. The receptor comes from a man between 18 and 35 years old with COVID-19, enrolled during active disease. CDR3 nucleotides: TGCGCCAGCAGCCATTTACAGGGGGCACGCGGGGATGGCTACACCTTC. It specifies CASSHLQGARGDGYTF.